This note documents a single T cell receptor beta chain sequence. These data originate in a study of shared clonotypes between healthy human individuals. Libraries were prepared by immunoSEQ multiplex PCR; TCRdb keeps only in-frame clonotypes and omits some of them. The sample carries about 1.1 million clones, approximately 77% recorded once. V lost 3 bases and J lost 6; bases outside the gene matches: 5. The CDR3 has 14 amino acids. The germline CDR1 and CDR2 sequences are SGDLS and YYNGEE. This chain uses TRBV9 with TRBJ2-1; 8 bases are shared with TRBD1. The material sequenced was memory CD4+ T cells from PBMCs. Noted subset: CD45RA-negative fraction. The receptor's source is a man younger than 35 in good health. Some clones in this sample may be carry-over from other donors' samples. CDR3: CASSAGQGSNEQFF. The CDR3 bases are TGTGCCAGCAGCGCCGGACAGGGTAGCAATGAGCAGTTCTTC.